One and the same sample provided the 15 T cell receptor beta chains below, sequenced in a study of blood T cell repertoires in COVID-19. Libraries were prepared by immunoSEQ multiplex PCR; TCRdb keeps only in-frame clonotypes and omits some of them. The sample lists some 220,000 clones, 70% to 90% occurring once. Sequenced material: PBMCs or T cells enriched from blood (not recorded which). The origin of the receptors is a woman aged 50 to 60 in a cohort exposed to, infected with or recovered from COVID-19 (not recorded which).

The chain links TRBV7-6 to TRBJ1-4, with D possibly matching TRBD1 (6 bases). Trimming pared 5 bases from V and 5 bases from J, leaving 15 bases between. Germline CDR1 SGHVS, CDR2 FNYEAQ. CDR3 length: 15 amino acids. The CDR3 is CASSAGQGRNEKLFF. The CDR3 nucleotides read TGTGCCAGCAGCGCCGGGCAGGGGCGAAATGAAAAACTGTTTTTT.

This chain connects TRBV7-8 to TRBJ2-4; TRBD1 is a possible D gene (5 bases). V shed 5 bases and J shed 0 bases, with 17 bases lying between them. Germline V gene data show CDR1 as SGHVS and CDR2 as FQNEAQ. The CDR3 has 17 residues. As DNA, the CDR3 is TGTGCCAGCAGCATTACCGCACTCAGGGCAGCCAAAAACATTCAGTACTTC. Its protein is CASSITALRAAKNIQYF.

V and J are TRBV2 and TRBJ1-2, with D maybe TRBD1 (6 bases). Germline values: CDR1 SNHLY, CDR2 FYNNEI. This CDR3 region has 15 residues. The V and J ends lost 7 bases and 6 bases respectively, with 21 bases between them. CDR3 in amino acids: CASNEAGGRGDGYTF. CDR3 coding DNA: TGTGCCAGCAACGAGGCGGGGGGGCGCGGTGATGGCTACACCTTC.

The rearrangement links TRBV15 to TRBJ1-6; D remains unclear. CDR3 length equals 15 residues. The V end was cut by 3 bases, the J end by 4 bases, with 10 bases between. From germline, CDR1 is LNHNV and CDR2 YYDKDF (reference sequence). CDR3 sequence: CATSSNTAYNSPLHF. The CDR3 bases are TGTGCCACCAGCAGCAACACAGCTTATAATTCACCCCTCCACTTT.

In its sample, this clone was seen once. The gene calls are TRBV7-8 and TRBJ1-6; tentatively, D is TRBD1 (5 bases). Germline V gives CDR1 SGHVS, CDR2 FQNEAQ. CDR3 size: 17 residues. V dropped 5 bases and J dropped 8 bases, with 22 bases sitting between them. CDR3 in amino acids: CASSPILRGRLYSPLHF. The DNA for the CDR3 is TGTGCCAGCAGCCCGATCTTGCGGGGGAGATTATATTCACCCCTCCACTTT.

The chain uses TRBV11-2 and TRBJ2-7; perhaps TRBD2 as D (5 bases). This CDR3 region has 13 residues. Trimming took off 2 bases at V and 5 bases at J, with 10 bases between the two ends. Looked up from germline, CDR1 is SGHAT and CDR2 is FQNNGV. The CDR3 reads CASSLLRVHEQYF. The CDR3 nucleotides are TGTGCCAGCAGCTTATTGCGGGTCCACGAGCAGTACTTC.

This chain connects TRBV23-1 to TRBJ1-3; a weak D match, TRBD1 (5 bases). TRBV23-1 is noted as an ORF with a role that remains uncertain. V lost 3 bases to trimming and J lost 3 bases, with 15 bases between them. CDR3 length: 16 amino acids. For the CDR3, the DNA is TGCGCCAGCAGTCAGGAATCGGGGACTTATGGAAACACCATATATTTT. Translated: CASSQESGTYGNTIYF.

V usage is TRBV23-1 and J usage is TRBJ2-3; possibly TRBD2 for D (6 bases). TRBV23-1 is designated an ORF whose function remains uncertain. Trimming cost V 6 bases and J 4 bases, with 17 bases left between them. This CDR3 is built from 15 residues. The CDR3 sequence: CASRPGEGSADTQYF. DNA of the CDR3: TGCGCCAGCAGGCCGGGGGAAGGTTCCGCAGATACGCAGTATTTT.

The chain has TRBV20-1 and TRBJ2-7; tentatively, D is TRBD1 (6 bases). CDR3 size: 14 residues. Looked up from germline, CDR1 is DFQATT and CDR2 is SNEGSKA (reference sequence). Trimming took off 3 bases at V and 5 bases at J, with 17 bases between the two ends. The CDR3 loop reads CSASGRDTLDEQYF. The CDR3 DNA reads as TGCAGTGCTAGTGGTAGGGACACACTCGACGAGCAGTACTTC.

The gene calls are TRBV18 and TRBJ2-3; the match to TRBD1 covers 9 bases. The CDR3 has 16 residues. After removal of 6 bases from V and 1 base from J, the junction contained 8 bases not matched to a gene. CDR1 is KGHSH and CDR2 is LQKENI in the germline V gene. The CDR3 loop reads CASSPGTGSGTDTQYF. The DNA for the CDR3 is TGTGCCAGCTCCCCCGGGACAGGGAGTGGCACAGATACGCAGTATTTT.

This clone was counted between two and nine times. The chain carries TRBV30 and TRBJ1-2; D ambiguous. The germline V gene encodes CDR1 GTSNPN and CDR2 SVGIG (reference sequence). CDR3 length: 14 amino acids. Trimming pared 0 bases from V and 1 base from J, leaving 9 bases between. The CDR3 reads CAWSVSTGNYGYTF. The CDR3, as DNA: TGTGCCTGGAGTGTATCTACGGGTAACTATGGCTACACCTTC.

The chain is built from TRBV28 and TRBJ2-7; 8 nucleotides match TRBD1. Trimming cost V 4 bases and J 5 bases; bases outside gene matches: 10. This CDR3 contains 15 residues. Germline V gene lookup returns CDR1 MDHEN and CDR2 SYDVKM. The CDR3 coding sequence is TGTGCCAGCAGTTCCCCTGGGACAGGAATCCACGAGCAGTACTTC. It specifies CASSSPGTGIHEQYF.

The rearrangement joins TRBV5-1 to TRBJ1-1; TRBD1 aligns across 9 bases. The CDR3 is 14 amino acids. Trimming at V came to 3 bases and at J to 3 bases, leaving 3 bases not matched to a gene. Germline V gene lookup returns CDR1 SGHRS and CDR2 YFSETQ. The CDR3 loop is CASSSGQGYTEAFF. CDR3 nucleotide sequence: TGCGCCAGCAGCTCGGGACAGGGTTACACTGAAGCTTTCTTT.

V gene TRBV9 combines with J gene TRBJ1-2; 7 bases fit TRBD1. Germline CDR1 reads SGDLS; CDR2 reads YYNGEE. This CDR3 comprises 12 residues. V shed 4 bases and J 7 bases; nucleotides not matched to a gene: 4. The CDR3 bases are TGTGCCAGCAGCCAAACAGGGGCTGGCTACACCTTC. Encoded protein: CASSQTGAGYTF.

CDR3 nucleotides: TGTGCCAGCAGGGAACAGGGCGAAGCTTTCTTT. Translating it yields CASREQGEAFF. The chain joins TRBV2 to TRBJ1-1; TRBD1 might be the D (6 bases). Per the germline V gene, CDR1 is SNHLY and CDR2 is FYNNEI. V was trimmed by 6 bases and J by 8 bases, leaving 10 bases between them. The CDR3 totals 11 residues.